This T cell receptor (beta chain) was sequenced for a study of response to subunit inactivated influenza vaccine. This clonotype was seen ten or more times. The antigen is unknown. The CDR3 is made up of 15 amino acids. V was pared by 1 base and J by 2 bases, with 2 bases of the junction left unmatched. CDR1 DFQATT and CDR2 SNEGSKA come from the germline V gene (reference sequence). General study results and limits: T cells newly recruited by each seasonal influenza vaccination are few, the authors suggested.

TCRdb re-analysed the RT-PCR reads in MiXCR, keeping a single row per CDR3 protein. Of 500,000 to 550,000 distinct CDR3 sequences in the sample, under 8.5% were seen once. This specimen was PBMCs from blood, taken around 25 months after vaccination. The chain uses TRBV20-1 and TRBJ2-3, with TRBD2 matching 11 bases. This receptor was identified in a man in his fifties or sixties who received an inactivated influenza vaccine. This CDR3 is CSARGLAGTTDTQYF. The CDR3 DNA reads TGCAGTGCTAGAGGACTAGCGGGGACCACAGATACGCAGTATTTT.